The subject of this entry is one T cell receptor beta chain. Antigen specificity is unknown. PCR involved 60 Vbeta and 13 Jbeta primers. Sequencing used immunoSEQ multiplex PCR; TCRdb keeps in-frame clones, though not all of them. Seen in this sample are 80,000 to 100,000 clones; the ten most common clones hold less than 0.65%. This specimen comes from a study of cytomegalovirus exposure and HLA in healthy donors. Study-level information: There were 300 to 400 genotyped donors. Of these, 75% to 85% fell in the genetic ancestry cluster associated with self-reported Caucasian donors.

The CDR3 length is 14 residues. Germline assignment: CDR1 LNHDA and CDR2 SQIVND (reference sequence). J lost 4 bases, V lost 5 bases, and 5 bases had no gene match. Regarding the study as a whole: Later analysis identified a missense DCLRE1C variant that was linked to TCR beta V- and J-gene trimming. Later on, an analysis tied 18,000 or so TCR beta sequences to HLA alleles at 0.05 false discovery rate. Sequencing likely generated an artifact that appeared as a cluster of highly shared sequence variants.

The sample comprised PBMCs. The TCR sequence derives from a man aged 45 to 65 in good health and CMV-seronegative. The chain carries TRBV19 and TRBJ1-2, with 9 bases matching TRBD1. The CDR3 sequence: CASSPRQGVYGYTF. For the CDR3, the DNA is TGTGCCAGTAGTCCACGACAGGGGGTCTATGGCTACACCTTC.